The sequence of this T cell receptor beta chain was determined in a study of molecular identifiers for immune sequencing clone quantification. Previously described methods with listed TCR primers produced the bulk TCR libraries. Each CDR3 protein gets one entry after TCRdb re-called the PCR reads with MiXCR. The sample contains roughly 630,000 distinct CDR3 sequences, about 25% of which appear only once. The receptor's source is a human donor in good health. Some libraries in this study had Jurkat cell RNA spiked in. What was sequenced was naive CD8+ T cells from blood, with Jurkat cell RNA spiked in. As to subset: FACS-sorted CD8+CD4-CCR7+CD45RA+ naive T cells.

CDR3 sequence reads: CASRPRGGPVEQYF. CDR3 nucleotides: TGTGCCAGCAGACCCCGAGGAGGGCCTGTAGAGCAGTACTTC. J is TRBJ2-7 and V is TRBV12-3 or TRBV12-4; TRBD2 might be the D (6 bases). The CDR3 is 14 amino acids. V was trimmed by 6 bases and J by 7 bases, leaving 19 bases between them.